Shown below are 13 T cell receptor beta chains from a single sample sequenced in a study of OX40 agonist ivuxolimab in advanced cancers. TCRdb keeps only in-frame clones here, not all; method: immunoSEQ multiplex PCR. The sample records about 46,000 clones, over 75% being singletons. The sequenced sample was CD4+ or CD8+ T cells sorted from blood, obtained in a trial of the OX40 agonist ivuxolimab. The receptor set was obtained from an adult with an advanced solid tumor such as melanoma, head and neck, liver or kidney cancer.

The chain has TRBV19 and TRBJ1-2; tentative D call: TRBD1 (5 bases). V was clipped by 7 bases and J by 4 bases, with 13 bases between them. There are 13 residues in the CDR3. Per germline, CDR1 LNHDA and CDR2 SQIVND (reference sequence). CDR3 DNA sequence: TGTGCCAGTACCCCGGGGCAGATCTATGGCTACACCTTC. Residues: CASTPGQIYGYTF.

The chain couples TRBV7-8 to TRBJ2-5, with 10 positions matching TRBD2. V shed 3 bases and J 5 bases; nucleotides not matched to a gene: 15. Germline V gene lookup returns CDR1 SGHVS and CDR2 FQNEAQ. The CDR3 totals 18 residues. CDR3 bases: TGTGCCAGCAGCTTGGAGGCTTCCACTAGCGGGGTGGGGGAGACCCAGTACTTC. Translating it yields CASSLEASTSGVGETQYF.

The V gene is TRBV4-3, the J gene TRBJ2-1, with 12 bases fitting TRBD2. Germline V gene data show CDR1 as LGHNA and CDR2 as YSLEER. CDR3 size: 16 residues. The V gene end was trimmed by 2 bases and the J gene end by 6 bases; junction bases not matched to a gene: 5. The CDR3 sequence: CASSQRLAGVFNEQFF. The CDR3 DNA reads TGCGCCAGCAGCCAACGACTAGCGGGAGTCTTCAATGAGCAGTTCTTC.

This clone was seen only once. J is TRBJ2-7 and V is TRBV4-1; no clear D. CDR1 is MGHRA and CDR2 is YSYEKL in the germline V gene. V was clipped by 0 bases and J by 5 bases, with 5 bases between them. The CDR3 length is 12 residues. DNA for the CDR3: TGCGCCAGCAGCCAAGAAACCCACGAGCAGTACTTC. Protein sequence: CASSQETHEQYF.

This sequence joins TRBV7-9 and TRBJ2-4, with D unclear. CDR1 is SEHNR and CDR2 is FQNEAQ in the germline V gene (reference sequence). This CDR3 region has 11 residues. V shed 5 bases and J shed 9 bases, with 8 bases lying between them. CDR3 sequence (DNA): TGTGCCAGCAGCCTCCTGGGCATTCAGTACTTC. This sequence encodes CASSLLGIQYF.

The chain joins TRBV5-8 to TRBJ1-1, with 8 nucleotides matching TRBD1. CDR1 SGHTS and CDR2 YDEGEE come from the germline V gene. The CDR3 length is 16 residues. V lost 0 bases to trimming and J lost 2 bases; unmatched junction nucleotides: 6. CDR3 sequence: CASSLEGTGPNTEAFF. The DNA for the CDR3 is TGTGCCAGCAGCTTGGAGGGGACAGGTCCCAACACTGAAGCTTTCTTT.

The chain recombines TRBV4-2 with TRBJ2-7; 10 bases agree with TRBD2. This CDR3 has 17 amino acids. Germline CDR1 and CDR2: LGHNA and YNFKEQ. The junction had 9 bases not matched to a gene; V was cut back by 0 bases and J by 4 bases. CDR3 protein: CASSQEGAGGPMYEQYF. The CDR3 DNA reads TGTGCCAGCAGCCAAGAAGGAGCGGGAGGGCCGATGTACGAGCAGTACTTC.

V usage is TRBV5-6 and J usage is TRBJ2-2; 9 bases are shared with TRBD1. The CDR3 loop spans 16 amino acids. The junction had 5 bases not matched to a gene; V was cut back by 0 bases and J by 5 bases. Germline values: CDR1 SGHDT, CDR2 YYEEEE. For the CDR3, the DNA is TGTGCCAGCAGCTTGGAACAGGGGGCGGAAACCGGGGAGCTGTTTTTT. Amino acids: CASSLEQGAETGELFF.

The V gene is TRBV6-5, the J gene TRBJ2-7; D possibly uses TRBD1 or TRBD2 (5 bases each). The CDR3 contains 14 residues. The V gene's germline CDR1 is MNHEY and CDR2 SVGAGI. Trimming pared 7 bases from V and 2 bases from J, leaving 15 bases between. CDR3 loop: CASNYRDDAYEQYF. In nucleotides, the CDR3 is TGTGCCAGCAACTACCGGGACGACGCCTACGAGCAGTACTTC.

The gene calls are TRBV9 and TRBJ2-7; 8 nucleotides match TRBD2. V was clipped by 3 bases and J by 3 bases; unmatched bases: 11. This CDR3 region has 16 residues. Per the germline V gene, CDR1 is SGDLS and CDR2 is YYNGEE. In nucleotides, the CDR3 is TGTGCCAGCAGCGCCGGAATGACTAGCGAGATCTACGAGCAGTACTTC. Protein sequence: CASSAGMTSEIYEQYF.

The gene calls are TRBV7-9 and TRBJ2-1; 10 bases match TRBD1. Trimming took 4 bases from V and 7 from J; bases not matched to a gene: 7. This CDR3 is 15 amino acids long. Germline-derived CDR1 and CDR2 are SEHNR and FQNEAQ (reference sequence). The DNA for the CDR3 is TGTGCCAGCAGCTCTCGGACAGGGGGGTGGAATGAGCAGTTCTTC. It encodes CASSSRTGGWNEQFF.

The V and J genes are TRBV9 and TRBJ2-6, with 10 positions matching TRBD1. V lost 4 bases and J lost 2; bases outside the gene matches: 12. The CDR3 length is 19 residues. Germline lookup yields CDR1 SGDLS and CDR2 YYNGEE. The CDR3 here is CASSNRDRGYRAGANVLTF. The DNA of the CDR3 is TGTGCCAGCAGCAACCGGGACAGGGGATACAGAGCTGGGGCCAACGTCCTGACTTTC.

This chain connects TRBV29-1 to TRBJ2-1; 11 bases fit TRBD2. CDR1 and CDR2 (germline): SQVTM, ANQGSEA. The CDR3 loop spans 14 amino acids. After removal of 7 bases from V and 5 bases from J, the junction contained 7 bases not matched to a gene. The CDR3 region is CSGKGLAEHNEQFF. Here the CDR3 DNA reads TGCAGCGGCAAGGGACTAGCGGAACACAATGAGCAGTTCTTC.